The present TCR beta chain was sequenced within a study of T cells in Graves' hyperthyroidism and ophthalmopathy. Broader study findings: The model's output predicted ophthalmopathy at a median of about 6.5 months prior to onset. Using 13 V-J features, a model discriminated ophthalmopathy from stable hyperthyroidism. Peripheral blood also featured most of the thyroid clonotypes expanded above 0.001.

Absence of ophthalmopathy progression within 18 months defined stable Graves' hyperthyroidism. Trimming pared 7 bases from V and 1 base from J, leaving 10 bases between. The V gene's germline CDR1 is SNHLY and CDR2 FYNNEI. This CDR3 contains 13 residues. There are many counts of this clonotype. Its antigen is still unknown. Using RNA transcripts as the source, TCR beta CDR3 regions were amplified. HTBI primers were used for first-round RT-PCR of the TCR CDR3. MiXCR, run by TCRdb on the multiplex PCR reads, gives a single entry per CDR3 protein. The sample includes 600,000 to 800,000 distinct CDR3 sequences, just over 35% seen only once; the top ten take around 30%.

The sequence came from a woman between 35 and 50 years old with Graves' hyperthyroidism. J is TRBJ1-1 and V is TRBV2; no clear D gene. The sequenced sample was blood. This CDR3 reads CASTEGPNTEAFF. The CDR3 DNA is TGTGCCAGCACCGAAGGCCCGAACACTGAAGCTTTCTTT.